This T cell receptor (beta chain) emerged from a study of T-cell memory formation after mild COVID-19 (dated by TCRdb to the early 2020s). Notes on the research overall: Most TCR sequence clusters were specific to one of the two donors. The cohort comprised two young, previously healthy adult volunteers, one female and one male. T-cell clones expanding and contracting after mild COVID-19 in a couple of donors were tracked by longitudinal TCRalpha and TCRbeta repertoire sequencing. Summary of the overall study and its limitations: Some responding clones were detected in pre-infection memory, suggesting pre-existing cross-reactive memory T cells joined the SARS-CoV-2 response. Contracting CD4+ clones appeared mostly in the CM and EM memory subsets, whereas CD8+ clones were enriched in EMRA. Balanced CD4/CD8 phenotypes were observed for clones contracting from day 15 to 85, whereas a bias towards CD4+ was observed for a second wave of clones expanding from day 15 to 37. Only two mild cases were covered in the study, and larger cohorts including severe cases with pre-infection samples were considered necessary. SARS-CoV-2 specificity was not confirmed for the second-wave clones peaking on day 37.

The sequencing machine was an Illumina NovaSeq 6000. Using 5'RACE with constant-segment primers, TCRalpha and TCRbeta cDNA libraries were constructed, with sample barcodes and unique molecular identifiers added in the process. Trizol reagent was used to extract RNA from every sample. Library amplification was performed in two PCR steps, and a second sample barcode and Illumina TruSeq adapters were introduced in the second step. Libraries were sequenced on an Illumina NovaSeq with 2 x 150 bp paired-end reads. As for the original processing: Demultiplexing of reads and collapsing into UMI-guided consensus sequences were performed with migec v1.2.7. Using mixcr v2.1.11, UMI consensuses were aligned to TRA and TRB V and J templates and then assembled into clonotypes. Expanded or contracted clonotypes were those called significant by both edgeR and NoisET, with noise models trained on biological replicates. edgeR calls used a false discovery rate-adjusted p below 0.01 and a log2 fold-change threshold of 1. As an exploratory analysis of dynamics, max-normalized trajectories of the 1000 most abundant clonotypes were examined with PCA combined with hierarchical clustering. The CD4 or CD8 phenotype of responding clones was assigned using the separately sequenced CD4+ and CD8+ repertoires. The raw public data were reprocessed by TCRdb itself: fastp quality trimming at Q25, MiXCR clonotype calling, in-frame beta chains only. Here each entry gathers all rows of one CDR3 protein and keeps the most common genes and DNA. V and J calls and clone size were set by TCRdb, not the authors. The sample includes about 430,000 distinct CDR3 sequences, with 20% to 25% observed a single time. The ten largest clones capture around 9% of the sample.

Ficoll-Paque density gradient centrifugation was the method used to isolate PBMCs. Concerning this clonotype itself: Its recognized antigen is unknown. Base quality data are lacking; no much larger clone is found one base away.

This TCR was recovered from an adult woman who had mild COVID-19 (a few samples of this study predate the infection). The sample titles of this study are shuffled in the database, so cell type and time point are left out; the donor was told from shared clones. What was sequenced was PBMCs or a T cell subset sorted from them (not recorded which).

CDR3 loop: CASSSLAGGLPTGELFF. The sequence in DNA is TGTGCCAGCAGCTCACTAGCGGGGGGGCTGCCCACCGGGGAGCTGTTTTTT. The chain links TRBV7-7 with TRBJ2-2, with 13 middle bases fitting TRBD2. Germline trimming: 4 bases from V, 4 bases from J; junction bases outside gene matches: 6. From the cysteine through the phenylalanine, the CDR3 covers 17 amino acids. Only the CDR3 region is kept as DNA, spanning 51 bases read in frame from base 1. Reading the germline V gene (reference sequence) gives CDR1 SSHAT and CDR2 FNYEAQ.